One TCR beta chain is described in this entry. The antigen is undetermined. The sample is drawn from a study of lymphopenia after photon versus proton radiotherapy. Whole-study findings and limits: Only patients who died were analyzed for survival; proton advantage is unproven. Post-nadir TCR diversity decline inversely tracked overall survival among those who died. Under photons, naive T cells and diversity fell while effector/memory populations rose.

Measured with immunoSEQ multiplex PCR; TCRdb has only the in-frame clones, and not every one. The sample gives 150,000 to 200,000 clones, about 85% of which show up once; around 4.5% is in the top ten. The receptor comes from a man aged 45-65 years with gastric cancer. The sample here was peripheral blood, taken from a patient treated with photon-based radiotherapy.

The CDR3 protein is CASSTGTGSYEQFF. CDR3 coding DNA: TGTGCCAGTTCGACCGGGACAGGGTCGTATGAGCAGTTCTTC. The genes are TRBV19 and TRBJ2-1, with 9 bases identical to TRBD1. This CDR3 is built from 14 residues. CDR1 is LNHDA, CDR2 SQIVND, per germline (reference sequence). J gave up 8 bases and V 8 bases, and 10 bases lay outside the gene matches.